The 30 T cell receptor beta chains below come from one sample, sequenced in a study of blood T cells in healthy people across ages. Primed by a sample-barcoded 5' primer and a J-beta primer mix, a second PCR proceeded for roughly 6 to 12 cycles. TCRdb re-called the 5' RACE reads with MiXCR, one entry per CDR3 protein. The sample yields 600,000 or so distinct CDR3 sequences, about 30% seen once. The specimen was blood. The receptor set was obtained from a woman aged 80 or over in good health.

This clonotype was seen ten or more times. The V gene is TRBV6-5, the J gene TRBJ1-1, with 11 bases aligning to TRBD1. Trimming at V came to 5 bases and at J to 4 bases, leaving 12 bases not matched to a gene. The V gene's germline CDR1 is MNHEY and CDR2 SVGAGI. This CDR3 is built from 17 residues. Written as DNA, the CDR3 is TGTGCCAGCAGTAAACTAAACACCGGGACAGGGGGCACTGAAGCTTTCTTT. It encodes CASSKLNTGTGGTEAFF.

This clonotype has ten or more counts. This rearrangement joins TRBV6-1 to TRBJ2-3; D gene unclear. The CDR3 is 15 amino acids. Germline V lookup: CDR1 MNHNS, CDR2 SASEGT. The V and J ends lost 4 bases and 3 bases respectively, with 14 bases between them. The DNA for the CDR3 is TGTGCCAGCAGTGTGCGCAGGAAATATACAGATACGCAGTATTTT. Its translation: CASSVRRKYTDTQYF.

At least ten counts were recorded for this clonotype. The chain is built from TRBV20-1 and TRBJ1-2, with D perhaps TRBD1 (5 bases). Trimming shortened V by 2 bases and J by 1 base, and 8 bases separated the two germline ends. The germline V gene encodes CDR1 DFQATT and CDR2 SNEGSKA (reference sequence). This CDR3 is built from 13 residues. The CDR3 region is CSARFGGNYGYTF. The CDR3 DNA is TGCAGTGCTAGATTTGGGGGTAACTATGGCTACACCTTC.

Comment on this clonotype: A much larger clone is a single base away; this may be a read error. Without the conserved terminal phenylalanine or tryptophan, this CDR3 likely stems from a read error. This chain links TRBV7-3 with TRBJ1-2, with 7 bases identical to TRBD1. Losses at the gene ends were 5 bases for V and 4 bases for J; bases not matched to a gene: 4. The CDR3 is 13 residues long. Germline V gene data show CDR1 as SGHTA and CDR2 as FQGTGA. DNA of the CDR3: TGTGCCAGCAGCCCCGGGGACAGCTATGGCTACACCTGC. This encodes CASSPGDSYGYTC.

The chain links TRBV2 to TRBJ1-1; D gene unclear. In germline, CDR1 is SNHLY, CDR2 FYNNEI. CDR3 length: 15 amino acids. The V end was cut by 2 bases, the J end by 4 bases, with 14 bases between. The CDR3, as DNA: TGTGCCAGCAGTGAAAGCGGTGGGTCGGGCACTGAAGCTTTCTTT. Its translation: CASSESGGSGTEAFF.

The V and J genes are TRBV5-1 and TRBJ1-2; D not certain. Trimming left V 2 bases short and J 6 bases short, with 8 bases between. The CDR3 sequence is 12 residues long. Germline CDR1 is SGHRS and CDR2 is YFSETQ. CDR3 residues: CASSFEGDGYTF. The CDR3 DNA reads TGCGCCAGCAGCTTCGAGGGTGATGGCTACACCTTC.

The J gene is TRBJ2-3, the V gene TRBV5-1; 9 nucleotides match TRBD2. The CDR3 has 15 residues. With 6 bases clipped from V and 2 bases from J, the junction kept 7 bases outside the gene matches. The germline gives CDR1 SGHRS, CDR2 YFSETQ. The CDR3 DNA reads TGCGCCAGCACCCTTAGCGGGGGCCTCACAGATACGCAGTATTTT. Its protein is CASTLSGGLTDTQYF.

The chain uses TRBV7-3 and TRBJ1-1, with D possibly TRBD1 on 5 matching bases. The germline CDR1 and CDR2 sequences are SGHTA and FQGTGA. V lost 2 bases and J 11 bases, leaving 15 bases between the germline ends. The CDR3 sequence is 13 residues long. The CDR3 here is CASSLRQGAPAFF. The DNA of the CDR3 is TGTGCCAGCAGCTTACGCCAGGGCGCCCCTGCTTTCTTT.

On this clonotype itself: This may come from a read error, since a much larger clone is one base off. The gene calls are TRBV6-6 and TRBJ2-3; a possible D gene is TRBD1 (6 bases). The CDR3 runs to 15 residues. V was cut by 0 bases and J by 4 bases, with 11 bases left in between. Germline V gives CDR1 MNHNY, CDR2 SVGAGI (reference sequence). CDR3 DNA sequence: TGTGCCAGCAGTTACTCGGGGGCAGGCGCAGATACGCAGTATTTT. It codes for CASSYSGAGADTQYF.

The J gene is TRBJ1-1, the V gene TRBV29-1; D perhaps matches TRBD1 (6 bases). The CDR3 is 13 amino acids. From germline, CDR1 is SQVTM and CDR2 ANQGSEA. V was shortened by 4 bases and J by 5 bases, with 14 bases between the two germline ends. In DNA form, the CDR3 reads TGCAGCGTTGTATGGGGGGCAGGAACTGAAGCTTTCTTT. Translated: CSVVWGAGTEAFF.

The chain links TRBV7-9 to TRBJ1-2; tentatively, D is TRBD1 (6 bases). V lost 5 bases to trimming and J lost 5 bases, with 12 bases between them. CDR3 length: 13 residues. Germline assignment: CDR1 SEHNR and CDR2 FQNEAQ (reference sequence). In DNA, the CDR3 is TGTGCCAGCAGCCAAGGGGGGGAGTATGGCTACACCTTC. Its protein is CASSQGGEYGYTF.

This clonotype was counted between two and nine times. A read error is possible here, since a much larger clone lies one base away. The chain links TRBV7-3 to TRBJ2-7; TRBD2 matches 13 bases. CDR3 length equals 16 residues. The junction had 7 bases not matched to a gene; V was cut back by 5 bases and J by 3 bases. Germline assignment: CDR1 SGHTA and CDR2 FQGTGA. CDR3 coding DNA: TGTGCCAGCAGCCCCTCACTAGCGGGGGGGCGCTACGAGCAGTACTTC. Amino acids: CASSPSLAGGRYEQYF.

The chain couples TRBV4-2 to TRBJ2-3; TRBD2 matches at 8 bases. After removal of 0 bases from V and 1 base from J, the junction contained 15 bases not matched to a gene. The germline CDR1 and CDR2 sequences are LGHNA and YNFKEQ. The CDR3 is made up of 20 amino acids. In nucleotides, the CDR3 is TGTGCCAGCAGCCAAGATACCACGGGCCGGCGGGGGGTCGGCACAGATACGCAGTATTTT. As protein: CASSQDTTGRRGVGTDTQYF.

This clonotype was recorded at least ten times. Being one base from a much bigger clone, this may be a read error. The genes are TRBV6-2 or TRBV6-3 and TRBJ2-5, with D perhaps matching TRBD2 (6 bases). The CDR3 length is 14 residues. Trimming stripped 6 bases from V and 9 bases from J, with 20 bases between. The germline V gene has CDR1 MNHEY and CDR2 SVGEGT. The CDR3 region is CASREHSGGAAQYF. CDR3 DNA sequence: TGTGCCAGCAGGGAACATAGCGGCGGCGCGGCCCAGTACTTC.

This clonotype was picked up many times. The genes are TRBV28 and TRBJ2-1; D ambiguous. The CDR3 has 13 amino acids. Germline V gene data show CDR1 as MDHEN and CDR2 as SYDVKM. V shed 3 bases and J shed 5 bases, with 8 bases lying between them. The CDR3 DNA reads TGTGCCAGCAGTTTTGGAGTCGACAATGAGCAGTTCTTC. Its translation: CASSFGVDNEQFF.

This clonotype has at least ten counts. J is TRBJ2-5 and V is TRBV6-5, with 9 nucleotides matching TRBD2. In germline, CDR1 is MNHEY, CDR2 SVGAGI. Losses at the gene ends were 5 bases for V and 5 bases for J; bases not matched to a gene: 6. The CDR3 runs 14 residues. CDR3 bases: TGTGCCAGCAGTCGCGGGGGGGCCGTGGAGACCCAGTACTTC. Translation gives CASSRGGAVETQYF.

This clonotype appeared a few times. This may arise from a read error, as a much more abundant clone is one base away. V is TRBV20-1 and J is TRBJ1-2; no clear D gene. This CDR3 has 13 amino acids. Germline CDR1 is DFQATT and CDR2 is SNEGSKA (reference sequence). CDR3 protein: CGARDAGFDGYTF. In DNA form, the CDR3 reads TGCGGTGCTAGAGATGCGGGCTTTGATGGCTACACCTTC.

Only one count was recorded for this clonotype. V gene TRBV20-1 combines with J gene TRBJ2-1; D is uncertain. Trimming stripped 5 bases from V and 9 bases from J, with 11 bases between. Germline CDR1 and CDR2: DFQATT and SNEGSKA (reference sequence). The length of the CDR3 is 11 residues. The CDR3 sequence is CSAEHLGEQFF. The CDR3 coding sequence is TGCAGTGCTGAGCACCTGGGTGAGCAGTTCTTC.

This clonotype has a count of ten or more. The CDR3: CASSLAPTGGNEQFF. The CDR3 DNA sequence: TGTGCCAGCAGCTTAGCCCCGACAGGGGGCAATGAGCAGTTCTTC. V gene TRBV11-3 combines with J gene TRBJ2-1; the match to TRBD1 covers 9 bases. Germline trimming cut 1 base from V and 6 bases from J; bases unmatched to any gene: 4. Germline V gene sequence: CDR1 SGHNT, CDR2 YENEEA. The CDR3 covers 15 residues.

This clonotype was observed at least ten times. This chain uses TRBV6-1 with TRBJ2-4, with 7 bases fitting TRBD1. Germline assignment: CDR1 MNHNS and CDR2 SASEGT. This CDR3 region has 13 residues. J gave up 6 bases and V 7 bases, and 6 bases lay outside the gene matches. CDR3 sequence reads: CASTTGQRNIQYF. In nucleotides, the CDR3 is TGTGCCAGCACCACGGGACAGAGAAACATTCAGTACTTC.

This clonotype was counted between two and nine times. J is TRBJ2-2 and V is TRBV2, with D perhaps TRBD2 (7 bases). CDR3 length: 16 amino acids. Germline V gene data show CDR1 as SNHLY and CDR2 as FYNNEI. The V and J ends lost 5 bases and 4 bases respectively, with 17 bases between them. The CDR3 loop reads CASSPEGGGITGELFF. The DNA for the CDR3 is TGTGCCAGCAGTCCCGAGGGAGGGGGGATCACCGGGGAGCTGTTTTTT.

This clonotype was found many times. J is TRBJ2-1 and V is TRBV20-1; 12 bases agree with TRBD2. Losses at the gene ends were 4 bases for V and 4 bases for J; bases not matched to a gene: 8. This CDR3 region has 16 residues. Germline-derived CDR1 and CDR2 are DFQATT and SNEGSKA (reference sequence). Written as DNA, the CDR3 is TGCAGTGCTATCCTAGCGGGGGGGCCGAGGTACAATGAGCAGTTCTTC. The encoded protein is CSAILAGGPRYNEQFF.

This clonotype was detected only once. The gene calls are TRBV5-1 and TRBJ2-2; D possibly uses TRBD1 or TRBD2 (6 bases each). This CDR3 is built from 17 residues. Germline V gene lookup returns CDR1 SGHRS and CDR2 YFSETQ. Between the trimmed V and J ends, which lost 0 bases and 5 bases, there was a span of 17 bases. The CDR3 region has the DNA TGCGCCAGCAGCTTGGCACTTGGCCGGGGGCAAACCGGGGAGCTGTTTTTT. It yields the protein CASSLALGRGQTGELFF. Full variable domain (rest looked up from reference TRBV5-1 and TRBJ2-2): KAGVTQTPRYLIKTRGQQVTLSCSPISGHRSVSWYQQTPGQGLQFLFEYFSETQRNKGNFPGRFSGRQFSNSRSEMNVSTLELGDSALYLCASSLALGRGQTGELFFGEGSRLTVL.

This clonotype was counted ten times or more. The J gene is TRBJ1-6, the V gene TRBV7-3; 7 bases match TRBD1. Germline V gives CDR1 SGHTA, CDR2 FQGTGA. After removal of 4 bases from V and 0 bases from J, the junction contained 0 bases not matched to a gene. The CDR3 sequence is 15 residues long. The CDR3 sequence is CASSSGGSYNSPLHF. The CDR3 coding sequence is TGTGCCAGCAGCTCAGGGGGCTCCTATAATTCACCCCTCCACTTT.

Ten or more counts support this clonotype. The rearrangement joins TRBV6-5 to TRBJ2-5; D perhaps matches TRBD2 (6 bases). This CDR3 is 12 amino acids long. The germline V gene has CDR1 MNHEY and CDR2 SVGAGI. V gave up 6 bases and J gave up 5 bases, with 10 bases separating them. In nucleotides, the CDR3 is TGTGCCAGCAGACGGGCGGGGGAGACCCAGTACTTC. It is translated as CASRRAGETQYF.

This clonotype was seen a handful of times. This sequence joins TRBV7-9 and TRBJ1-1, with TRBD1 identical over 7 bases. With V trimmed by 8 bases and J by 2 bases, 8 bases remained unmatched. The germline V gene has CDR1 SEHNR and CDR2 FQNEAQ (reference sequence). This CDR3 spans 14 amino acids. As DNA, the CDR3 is TGTGCCAGCGCCACGGGACAGACTAACACTGAAGCTTTCTTT. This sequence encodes CASATGQTNTEAFF.

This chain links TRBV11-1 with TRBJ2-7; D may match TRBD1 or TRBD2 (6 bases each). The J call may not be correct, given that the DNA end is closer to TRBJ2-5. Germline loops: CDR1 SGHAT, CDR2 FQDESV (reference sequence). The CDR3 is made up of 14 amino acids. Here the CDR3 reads CASSLKGGGETQYF. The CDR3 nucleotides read TGTGCCAGCAGCTTGAAGGGGGGCGGGGAGACCCAGTACTTC.

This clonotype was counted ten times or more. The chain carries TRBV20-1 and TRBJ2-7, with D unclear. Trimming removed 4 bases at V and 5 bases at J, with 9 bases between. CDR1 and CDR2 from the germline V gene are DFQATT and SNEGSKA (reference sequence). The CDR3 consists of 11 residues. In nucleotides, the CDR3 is TGCAGTGCTAACCTTGGGAACGAGCAGTACTTC. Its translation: CSANLGNEQYF.

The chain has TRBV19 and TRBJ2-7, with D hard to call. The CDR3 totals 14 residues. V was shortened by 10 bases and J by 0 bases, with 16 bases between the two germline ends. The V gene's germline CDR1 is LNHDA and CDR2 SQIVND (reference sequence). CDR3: CATRPDPSSYEQYF. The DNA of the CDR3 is TGTGCCACCCGACCGGATCCGTCCTCCTACGAGCAGTACTTC.

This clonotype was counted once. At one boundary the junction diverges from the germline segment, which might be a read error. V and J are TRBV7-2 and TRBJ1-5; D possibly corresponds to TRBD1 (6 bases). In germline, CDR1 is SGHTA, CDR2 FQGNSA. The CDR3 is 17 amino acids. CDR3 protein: CVSSLEGRGYSNQPRHF. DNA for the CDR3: TGTGTCAGCAGCTTAGAGGGCAGGGGATATAGCAATCAGCCCCGGCATTTT.